Listed below are T cell receptor beta chains from one sample, sequenced in a study of shared clonotypes between healthy human individuals. Clones were read by immunoSEQ multiplex PCR, and TCRdb kept only the in-frame ones, dropping some. In the table there are fewer than 650,000 clones, roughly four fifths of which are singletons. Input material: PBMCs. These receptors were taken from a middle-aged woman in good health. Some clones in this sample may be carry-over from other donors' samples. CDR3s include the opening cysteine and the closing phenylalanine or tryptophan. The D gene is left open where the match is weak. Not every row has a clone size; where given, it reads once, few, many or a size class.

d_gene	v_gene	len	j_gene	abundance	CDR3nt	CDR3aa
TRBD1	TRBV19	14	TRBJ1-5	few	TGTGCCAGTAGCTATACAGGGGAGTTTCAGCCCCAGCATTTT	CASSYTGEFQPQHF
TRBD1	TRBV7-6	16	TRBJ2-3	.	TGTGCCAGCAGCGTACACAGGGGAGAGATGCCAGATACGCAGTATTTT	CASSVHRGEMPDTQYF
.	TRBV18	15	TRBJ2-1	.	TGTGCCAGCTCACCTACCCCGACAGGTTTGGGTGAGCAGTTCTTC	CASSPTPTGLGEQFF
.	TRBV4-3	14	TRBJ1-5	.	TGCGCCAGCAGCCAGCGGACGGATGATCAGCCCCAGCATTTT	CASSQRTDDQPQHF
.	TRBV27	14	TRBJ2-2	.	TGTGCCAGCCGGTCCCCTAAGAACACCGGGGAGCTGTTTTTT	CASRSPKNTGELFF
.	TRBV6-6	15	TRBJ2-2	.	TGTGCCAGCAGTTACCAGGGACTTAACACCGGGGAGCTGTTTTTT	CASSYQGLNTGELFF
.	TRBV19	13	TRBJ2-2	.	TGTGCCAGTAGTATAGTACTGCCCGGGGAGCTGTTTTTT	CASSIVLPGELFF
TRBD1	TRBV5-1	15	TRBJ2-3	.	TGCGCCAGCAGCGCCGGACAGGGGCGCACAGATACGCAGTATTTT	CASSAGQGRTDTQYF
TRBD2	TRBV5-1	13	TRBJ2-7	.	TGCGCCAGTACTAGCGGGAGGGCCTACGAGCAGTACTTC	CASTSGRAYEQYF
TRBD2	TRBV4-2	16	TRBJ2-7	.	TGTGCCAGCAGCCAGAGTAGCGGGAGGGCCCTCTACGAGCAGTACTTC	CASSQSSGRALYEQYF
.	TRBV7-8	11	TRBJ2-1	.	TGTGCCAGCGGGATCTACAATGAGCAGTTCTTC	CASGIYNEQFF
.	TRBV6-6	16	TRBJ2-1	.	TGTGCCAGCAGTCACCGGGACCCAACAGCAAACAATGAGCAGTTCTTC	CASSHRDPTANNEQFF
.	TRBV13	14	TRBJ2-2	.	TGTGCCAGCACACAGGGGACTCCCACCGGGGAGCTGTTTTTT	CASTQGTPTGELFF
.	TRBV6-5	15	TRBJ1-2	.	TGTGCCAGCAGTTACTCAGGCAGCCAGAACTATGGCTACACCTTC	CASSYSGSQNYGYTF
TRBD1	TRBV5-6	14	TRBJ1-4	.	TGTGCCAGCAGCCCCATGGACAGGGATGAAAAACTGTTTTTT	CASSPMDRDEKLFF
.	TRBV10-3	17	TRBJ2-7	.	TGTGCCATCAGTGAGTCGTCTTTGCGTTCCGCCTCCTACGAGCAGTACTTC	CAISESSLRSASYEQYF
TRBD2	TRBV7-2	15	TRBJ2-1	.	TGTGCCAGCAGCTTAGGGATAGGTGGGGGGGATGAGCAGTTCTTC	CASSLGIGGGDEQFF
.	TRBV10-3	13	TRBJ2-7	.	TGTGCCATCGGATGGGGCGGGACTTACGAGCAGTACTTC	CAIGWGGTYEQYF
.	TRBV12-1	16	TRBJ2-3	.	TGTGCCAGCAGCTCCCTCCGGGGGCAGGGAAGAGATACGCAGTATTTT	CASSSLRGQGRDTQYF
TRBD2	TRBV6-1	15	TRBJ2-1	.	TGTGCCAGCAGTGAAGTTGCGGGAGGTCAGAATGAGCAGTTCTTC	CASSEVAGGQNEQFF
.	TRBV7-2	10	TRBJ2-3	.	TGTGCCAGCAGCTTAGGAACGCAGTATTTT	CASSLGTQYF
TRBD1	TRBV5-1	15	TRBJ2-3	.	TGCGCCAGCAGCCATAGGACAGGGAGCACAGATACGCAGTATTTT	CASSHRTGSTDTQYF
.	TRBV5-6	13	TRBJ2-7	.	TGTGCCAGCAGCTACGGGACAAACTACGAGCAGTACTTC	CASSYGTNYEQYF
TRBD2	TRBV9	21	TRBJ2-3	.	TGTGCCAGCAGCGTAGCTACAGGGGGGAGTACTAGCGGGAGGGTCCCAGATACGCAGTATTTT	CASSVATGGSTSGRVPDTQYF
TRBD1	TRBV25-1	16	TRBJ2-1	.	TGTGCCAGCAGTGACCCCCACAGGGGCTCCTACAATGAGCAGTTCTTC	CASSDPHRGSYNEQFF
.	TRBV4-3	15	TRBJ1-5	.	TGCGCCAGCAGCCAAGATCTGGGTCACAATCAACCCCAGCATTTT	CASSQDLGHNQPQHF
TRBD2	TRBV5-1	14	TRBJ2-7	.	TGCGCCAGCAGCTTTAGCGGGGGCGGATACGAGCAGTACTTC	CASSFSGGGYEQYF
.	TRBV6-6	13	TRBJ1-3	many	TGTGCCAGCAGCCCGAGGGCTGGAAACACCATATATTTT	CASSPRAGNTIYF
.	TRBV28	12	TRBJ1-2	few	TGTGCCAGCAGTTTGATGACCCGGGGCTACACCTTC	CASSLMTRGYTF
.	TRBV7-3	15	TRBJ2-3	.	TGTGCCAGCAGCTTTAGCCCGGGGGGCACAGATACGCAGTATTTT	CASSFSPGGTDTQYF
.	TRBV18	12	TRBJ1-1	.	TGTGCCAGCTCATGGGGTCAGACTGAAGCTTTCTTT	CASSWGQTEAFF
TRBD2	TRBV11-2	15	TRBJ2-3	.	TGTGCCAGCAGCTCAACCCGAGCGGGGGCAGATACGCAGTATTTT	CASSSTRAGADTQYF
.	TRBV4-1	13	TRBJ1-1	.	TGCGCCAGCAGCCAACCAGGAGTTCGAGAAGCTTTCTTT	CASSQPGVREAFF
TRBD2	TRBV19	18	TRBJ2-2	.	TGTGCCAGTAGTCCGGGACTAGCGGGAACAATGAACACCGGGGAGCTGTTTTTT	CASSPGLAGTMNTGELFF
TRBD2	TRBV10-2	14	TRBJ2-5	.	TGCGCCAGCAGTGCGGGCGGGAGGTTGGAGACCCAGTACTTC	CASSAGGRLETQYF
.	TRBV5-1	15	TRBJ2-4	.	TGCGCCAGCAGCTTTACAGCACTAGCCAAAAACATTCAGTACTTC	CASSFTALAKNIQYF
TRBD2	TRBV18	18	TRBJ2-3	.	TGTGCCAGCTCAGAACTAGCGGGAGAGACCTCAGGCACAGATACGCAGTATTTT	CASSELAGETSGTDTQYF
TRBD1	TRBV9	16	TRBJ1-4	.	TGTGCCAGCAGCGTAGAGACAGGGGGCGCGGGGGAAAAACTGTTTTTT	CASSVETGGAGEKLFF
TRBD2	TRBV6-1	15	TRBJ2-1	.	TGTGCCAGCAGTGAAGGGCGGGAGTTCCCGAATGAGCAGTTCTTC	CASSEGREFPNEQFF
TRBD2	TRBV30	15	TRBJ2-3	.	TGTGCCTGGAGTGGATTAGCGGGAGTGGAAGATACGCAGTATTTT	CAWSGLAGVEDTQYF
.	TRBV28	15	TRBJ1-1	.	TGTGCCAGCAGTTCCCGGAGGGGTTTGGACACTGAAGCTTTCTTT	CASSSRRGLDTEAFF
TRBD2	TRBV2	17	TRBJ2-3	.	TGTGCCAGGGACCCAAGCGGGAGGGCGTTTGGCACAGATACGCAGTATTTT	CARDPSGRAFGTDTQYF